Following are 19 T cell receptor beta chains from one sample sequenced in a study of blood T cells in healthy people across ages. A sample-barcoded 5' primer and a J-beta primer mix were used in a second PCR of roughly 7 to 11 cycles. TCRdb reanalysed the 5' RACE reads using MiXCR and keeps one entry per CDR3 protein. Of about 1,400,000 distinct CDR3 sequences in the sample, approximately 40% were seen once. The sequencing sample was made of blood. These receptors all stem from a woman between 18 and 29 years old in good health.

V gene TRBV7-2 combines with J gene TRBJ1-1; 8 bases match TRBD1. The J segment lost 4 bases and the V segment lost 3 bases, leaving 7 bases of the junction unmatched. From germline, CDR1 is SGHTA and CDR2 FQGNSA. This CDR3 region has 15 residues. The CDR3 DNA is TGTGCCAGCAGCTTCCTCGGACAGGGCCCCACTGAAGCTTTCTTT. Protein product: CASSFLGQGPTEAFF. Complete variable domain (other parts from reference TRBV7-2 and TRBJ1-1): GAGVSQSPSNKVTEKGKDVELRCDPISGHTALYWYRQSLGQGLEFLIYFQGNSAPDKSGLPSDRFSAERTGGSVSTLTIQRTQQEDSAVYLCASSFLGQGPTEAFFGQGTRLTVV.

The J gene is TRBJ1-2, the V gene TRBV6-5; D is unclear. V was shortened by 0 bases and J by 6 bases, with 11 bases between the two germline ends. The CDR3 has 14 residues. Per the germline V gene, CDR1 is MNHEY and CDR2 is SVGAGI. The CDR3 protein is CASSYSMGGDGYTF. The CDR3 nucleotides read TGTGCCAGCAGTTACTCGATGGGTGGCGATGGCTACACCTTC.

This clonotype was detected only a few times. The CDR3: CSVASGTNNYGYTF. CDR3 DNA: TGCAGCGTAGCCTCCGGGACTAACAACTATGGCTACACCTTC. The chain carries TRBV29-1 and TRBJ1-2, with a tentative D call TRBD1 (5 bases). CDR1 SQVTM and CDR2 ANQGSEA come from the germline V gene. The ends were cut back, 6 bases at V and 2 bases at J, with 16 bases in the middle. The CDR3 totals 14 residues.

This chain connects TRBV27 to TRBJ1-2, with 8 bases matching TRBD1. The CDR3 loop spans 14 amino acids. The germline V gene encodes CDR1 MNHEY and CDR2 SMNVEV (reference sequence). Unmatched junction bases numbered 5, after V lost 5 bases and J lost 3 bases. This chain's CDR3 is CASSPPGGYYGYTF. The CDR3 DNA follows: TGTGCCAGCAGTCCGCCAGGGGGCTACTATGGCTACACCTTC.

J is TRBJ2-1 and V is TRBV6-5, with D possibly TRBD2 on 6 matching bases. The V end was cut by 6 bases, the J end by 8 bases, with 17 bases between. CDR3 length: 14 amino acids. Germline lookup yields CDR1 MNHEY and CDR2 SVGAGI. The DNA for the CDR3 is TGTGCCAGCAGGCAGGACTACGGCGGGGATGAGCAGTTCTTC. Translating gives CASRQDYGGDEQFF.

The genes are TRBV12-3 or TRBV12-4 and TRBJ1-5; D perhaps matches TRBD1 (6 bases). This CDR3 contains 13 residues. Trimming left V 6 bases short and J 7 bases short, with 13 bases between. CDR3 protein: CASRSGDGQPQHF. The CDR3 DNA reads TGTGCCAGCAGATCAGGGGACGGCCAGCCCCAGCATTTT.

The chain recombines TRBV7-9 with TRBJ2-2, with D perhaps matching TRBD1 or TRBD2 (5 bases each). This CDR3 has 16 residues. Germline V gene sequence: CDR1 SEHNR, CDR2 FQNEAQ (reference sequence). V lost 6 bases, J lost 1 base, and 15 bases lay in between. The CDR3 sequence is CASSFEGRWNTGELFF. In DNA, the CDR3 is TGTGCCAGCAGTTTCGAGGGACGATGGAACACCGGGGAGCTGTTTTTT. Looking up the rest from reference TRBV7-9 and TRBJ2-2 gives the full variable domain: DTGVSQNPRHKITKRGQNVTFRCDPISEHNRLYWYRQTLGQGPEFLTYFQNEAQLEKSRLLSDRFSAERPKGSFSTLEIQRTEQGDSAMYLCASSFEGRWNTGELFFGEGSRLTVL.

J is TRBJ2-7 and V is TRBV5-1; TRBD1 aligns across 8 bases. With 7 bases clipped from V and 0 bases from J, the junction kept 12 bases outside the gene matches. CDR1 and CDR2 from the germline V gene are SGHRS and YFSETQ. This CDR3 region has 16 residues. The CDR3 DNA follows: TGCGCCAGCTCCCCCCTGGGACAGGCGAACTCCTACGAGCAGTACTTC. This sequence encodes CASSPLGQANSYEQYF.

About this clonotype: This may stem from a read error, because a much larger clone lies one nucleotide away. The chain carries TRBV29-1 and TRBJ2-3; D unclear. The CDR3 extends over 13 amino acids. Germline V lookup: CDR1 SQVTM, CDR2 ANQGSEA. Trimming cost V 2 bases and J 8 bases, with 14 bases left between them. The chain's CDR3 is CSVEFASPGTQYF. DNA for the CDR3: TGCAGCGTTGAATTCGCATCTCCAGGTACGCAGTATTTT.

The table lists this clonotype with a few counts. The chain joins TRBV11-2 to TRBJ2-1; D is possibly TRBD1 or TRBD2 (7 bases each). Trimming took 0 bases from V and 1 from J, leaving 16 bases between them. There are 18 residues in the CDR3. CDR1 is SGHAT, CDR2 FQNNGV, per germline. Written as DNA, the CDR3 is TGTGCCAGCAGCTTAGATCCAGGGGGGGGGCAATCCTACAATGAGCAGTTCTTC. This sequence encodes CASSLDPGGGQSYNEQFF.

The chain has TRBV20-1 and TRBJ2-5; no clear D gene. The J call is doubtful: the DNA matches TRBJ2-7 better. This CDR3 is 11 amino acids long. Germline V gene sequence: CDR1 DFQATT, CDR2 SNEGSKA (reference sequence). This CDR3 reads CSAYEAYEQYF. CDR3 nucleotides: TGCAGTGCTTACGAGGCGTACGAGCAGTACTTC.

The chain is built from TRBV5-5 and TRBJ1-1; TRBD1 aligns across 11 bases. V shed 4 bases and J 4 bases; nucleotides not matched to a gene: 9. Germline V CDR1 and CDR2: SGHKS, YYEKEE (reference sequence). The CDR3 runs to 16 residues. The chain's CDR3 is CASSPGDRGWSTEAFF. The CDR3 DNA reads as TGTGCCAGCAGCCCGGGGGACAGGGGGTGGAGCACTGAAGCTTTCTTT. Complete variable domain (other parts from reference TRBV5-5 and TRBJ1-1): DAGVTQSPTHLIKTRGQQVTLRCSPISGHKSVSWYQQVLGQGPQFIFQYYEKEERGRGNFPDRFSARQFPNYSSELNVNALLLGDSALYLCASSPGDRGWSTEAFFGQGTRLTVV.

The rearrangement joins TRBV12-3 or TRBV12-4 to TRBJ2-5; 7 bases line up with TRBD2. Trimming removed 5 bases from V and 5 bases from J; junction bases left unmatched: 5. The CDR3 is 13 amino acids. In DNA form, the CDR3 reads TGTGCCAGCAGTGGGGGGGAGTCGGAGACCCAGTACTTC. Protein: CASSGGESETQYF.

V and J are TRBV11-2 and TRBJ2-1, with 11 bases identical to TRBD2. Germline lookup yields CDR1 SGHAT and CDR2 FQNNGV. This CDR3 has 17 residues. V lost 4 bases and J lost 6; bases outside the gene matches: 11. The CDR3: CASSSKPTSGSINEQFF. CDR3 DNA: TGTGCCAGCAGCTCAAAACCTACTAGCGGGAGCATCAATGAGCAGTTCTTC. The whole variable domain, remainder taken from reference TRBV11-2 and TRBJ2-1, is EAGVAQSPRYKIIEKRQSVAFWCNPISGHATLYWYQQILGQGPKLLIQFQNNGVVDDSQLPKDRFSAERLKGVDSTLKIQPAKLEDSAVYLCASSSKPTSGSINEQFFGPGTRLTVL.

The J gene is TRBJ2-3, the V gene TRBV9, with 8 positions matching TRBD2. The length of the CDR3 is 16 residues. Germline values: CDR1 SGDLS, CDR2 YYNGEE. J was trimmed by 0 bases and V by 0 bases; bases with no gene match: 3. CDR3 sequence: CASSVGSGVSTDTQYF. CDR3 DNA sequence: TGTGCCAGCAGCGTAGGTAGCGGGGTAAGCACAGATACGCAGTATTTT.

This clonotype was counted only a few times. The rearrangement joins TRBV4-1 to TRBJ2-3, with no clear D. V was clipped by 1 base and J by 0 bases, with 5 bases between them. From germline, CDR1 is MGHRA and CDR2 YSYEKL. This CDR3 region has 14 residues. The DNA for the CDR3 is TGCGCCAGCAGCCAAGTTCTTAGCACAGATACGCAGTATTTT. Its translation: CASSQVLSTDTQYF.

The chain employs TRBV3-1 and TRBJ1-4, with a weak D call TRBD1 (5 bases). Deletions cut 3 bases from V and 10 bases from J, with 18 bases between. The CDR3 loop spans 15 amino acids. Per germline, CDR1 LGHDT and CDR2 YNNKEL (reference sequence). The CDR3 here is CASSHGDAWKGKLFF. In DNA form, the CDR3 reads TGTGCCAGCAGCCATGGGGACGCCTGGAAAGGAAAACTGTTTTTT. Based on the CDR3 plus reference TRBV3-1 and TRBJ1-4, the full variable domain is DTAVSQTPKYLVTQMGNDKSIKCEQNLGHDTMYWYKQDSKKFLKIMFSYNNKELIINETVPNRFSPKSPDKAHLNLHINSLELGDSAVYFCASSHGDAWKGKLFFGSGTQLSVL.

About this clonotype itself: An end of the junction differs from the germline gene, which may be a read error. This rearrangement joins TRBV5-1 to TRBJ1-6; D ambiguous. The germline CDR1 and CDR2 sequences are SGHRS and YFSETQ. The CDR3 is 12 residues long. The CDR3 DNA is TGCGCCAGCAGCTCAAATAATGCACCCCTCCACTTT. Its protein is CASSSNNAPLHF.

This clonotype was observed a handful of times. The chain is built from TRBV6-6 and TRBJ2-7; TRBD2 is a possible D gene (6 bases). CDR1 is MNHNY, CDR2 SVGAGI, per germline (reference sequence). This CDR3 has 14 residues. V was trimmed by 4 bases and J by 7 bases, leaving 17 bases between them. The CDR3, as DNA: TGTGCCAGCAGTTTACCGGGAGATTCGGATGAGCAGTACTTC. Protein sequence: CASSLPGDSDEQYF.